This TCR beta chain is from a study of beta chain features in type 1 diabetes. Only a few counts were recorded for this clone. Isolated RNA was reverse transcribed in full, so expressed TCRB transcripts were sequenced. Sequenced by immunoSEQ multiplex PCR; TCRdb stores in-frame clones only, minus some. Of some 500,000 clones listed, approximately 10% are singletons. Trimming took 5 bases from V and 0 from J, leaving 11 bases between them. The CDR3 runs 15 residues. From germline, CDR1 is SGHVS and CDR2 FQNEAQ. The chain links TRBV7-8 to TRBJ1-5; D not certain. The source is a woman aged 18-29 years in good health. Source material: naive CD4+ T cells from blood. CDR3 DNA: TGTGCCAGCAGCCTCGCGCCAGGTAGCAATCAGCCCCAGCATTTT. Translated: CASSLAPGSNQPQHF. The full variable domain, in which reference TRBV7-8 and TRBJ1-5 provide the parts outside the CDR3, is GAGVSQSPRYKVAKRGQDVALRCDPISGHVSLFWYQQALGQGPEFLTYFQNEAQLDKSGLPSDRFFAERPEGSVSTLKIQRTQQEDSAVYLCASSLAPGSNQPQHFGDGTRLSIL.